This entry describes one T cell receptor beta chain. These data originate in a study of control samples from healthy donors and cancer patients. The germline V gene has CDR1 SGDLS and CDR2 YYNGEE. Trimming left V 0 bases short and J 2 bases short, with 9 bases between. The CDR3 is 15 amino acids. Clones were read by immunoSEQ multiplex PCR, and TCRdb kept only the in-frame ones, dropping some. This table has 55,000 to 70,000 clones, 75% to 95% appearing once. The chain recombines TRBV9 with TRBJ2-1, with D tentatively TRBD2 (7 bases). The sequenced sample consisted of PBMCs. The clonotype originates from a man between 25 and 39 years old with colorectal cancer. The CDR3 loop reads CASSVVRGPYNEQFF. CDR3 coding DNA: TGTGCCAGCAGCGTAGTGCGGGGGCCCTACAATGAGCAGTTCTTC.